Listed here are 3 T cell receptor beta chains from one sample, sequenced in a study of blood T cell repertoires in COVID-19. Using immunoSEQ multiplex PCR, the repertoire was profiled, and TCRdb retains in-frame clones only, with some absent. The table records hundreds of thousands of clones, around 88% of them present only once. The sample comprised peripheral blood. The source is a woman aged 50 to 60 with acute or convalescent COVID-19.

The chain links TRBV9 to TRBJ1-4; the match to TRBD1 covers 7 bases. V was clipped by 4 bases and J by 4 bases; unmatched bases: 10. CDR1 and CDR2 from the germline V gene are SGDLS and YYNGEE. This CDR3 comprises 16 residues. The CDR3, as DNA: TGTGCCAGCAGCTCTACGGGACAGACCTATAATGAAAAACTGTTTTTT. Translating gives CASSSTGQTYNEKLFF. Using reference TRBV9 and TRBJ1-4 for the parts outside the CDR3, the full variable domain is DSGVTQTPKHLITATGQRVTLRCSPRSGDLSVYWYQQSLDQGLQFLIQYYNGEERAKGNILERFSAQQFPDLHSELNLSSLELGDSALYFCASSSTGQTYNEKLFFGSGTQLSVL.

The rearrangement joins TRBV19 to TRBJ1-1; D is possibly TRBD1 (5 bases). The CDR3 has 14 amino acids. Germline lookup yields CDR1 LNHDA and CDR2 SQIVND (reference sequence). Trimming removed 6 bases from V and 6 bases from J, with 17 bases in between. CDR3 in amino acids: CASRSLEGRPEAFF. The CDR3 nucleotides are TGTGCCAGTAGGAGCCTGGAGGGGAGACCTGAAGCTTTCTTT.

V usage is TRBV28 and J usage is TRBJ1-2, with TRBD1 matching 7 bases. V trimming: 3 bases; J trimming: 2 bases; junction bases outside the gene matches: 9. CDR3 size: 16 residues. Germline V gene data show CDR1 as MDHEN and CDR2 as SYDVKM. The CDR3 DNA is TGTGCCAGCAGTTTCCCGGGGGACAGACTCAACTATGGCTACACCTTC. Translated: CASSFPGDRLNYGYTF.